The 25 T cell receptor beta chains presented below share a single source sample, sequenced in a study of blood T cell repertoires in COVID-19. Only in-frame clones appear in the TCRdb table, and some are missing; sequencing was by immunoSEQ multiplex PCR. In the table there are 90,000 to 120,000 clones, roughly 80% of which are singletons. The sample taken for sequencing was peripheral blood. The receptors were gathered from a human donor in a cohort sampled during active COVID-19.

V gene TRBV30 combines with J gene TRBJ1-4; 9 bases fit TRBD1. The germline V gene encodes CDR1 GTSNPN and CDR2 SVGIG (reference sequence). After removal of 3 bases from V and 8 bases from J, the junction contained 7 bases not matched to a gene. The CDR3 has 14 residues. Here the CDR3 reads CAWSMGTGREKLFF. CDR3 DNA: TGTGCCTGGAGCATGGGGACAGGGCGCGAAAAACTGTTTTTT.

This clone was observed a single time. This rearrangement joins TRBV28 to TRBJ1-3; D might be TRBD1 (6 bases). V lost 6 bases, J lost 0 bases, and 24 bases lay in between. The CDR3 has 19 residues. The germline CDR1 and CDR2 sequences are MDHEN and SYDVKM. The CDR3: CASRTPLIRGLSSGNTIYF. In nucleotides, the CDR3 is TGTGCCAGCAGGACCCCACTTATCAGGGGCTTAAGCTCTGGAAACACCATATATTTT.

The chain has TRBV7-3 and TRBJ1-1, with D perhaps TRBD1 (6 bases). From germline, CDR1 is SGHTA and CDR2 FQGTGA. The V and J ends lost 5 bases and 1 base respectively, with 11 bases between them. CDR3 length equals 14 residues. The CDR3 coding sequence is TGTGCCAGCAGCCCGGGACATTCGAACACTGAAGCTTTCTTT. Translating it yields CASSPGHSNTEAFF. The full variable domain, with the rest looked up from reference TRBV7-3 and TRBJ1-1, is GAGVSQTPSNKVTEKGKYVELRCDPISGHTALYWYRQSLGQGPEFLIYFQGTGAADDSGLPNDRFFAVRPEGSVSTLKIQRTERGDSAVYLCASSPGHSNTEAFFGQGTRLTVV.

The J gene is TRBJ2-3, the V gene TRBV3-1 (or the pseudogene TRBV3-2); maybe TRBD1 (5 bases). The length of the CDR3 is 14 residues. V was cut by 2 bases and J by 4 bases, with 10 bases left in between. CDR1 is LGHDT, CDR2 YNNKEL, per germline (reference sequence). CDR3 in DNA: TGTGCCAGCAGCCAAACAGGTGGCGCAGATACGCAGTATTTT. Amino acid sequence: CASSQTGGADTQYF.

The rearrangement joins TRBV6-6 to TRBJ2-7; D perhaps matches TRBD1 (5 bases). Trimming stripped 5 bases from V and 0 bases from J, with 14 bases between. The CDR3 has 15 residues. Germline V gene sequence: CDR1 MNHNY, CDR2 SVGAGI (reference sequence). The CDR3 spells CASSRLRQSSYEQYF. For the CDR3, the DNA is TGTGCCAGCAGTCGACTCCGACAGTCCTCCTACGAGCAGTACTTC.

The chain carries TRBV11-2 and TRBJ2-5; TRBD2 matches 10 bases. From germline, CDR1 is SGHAT and CDR2 FQNNGV. CDR3 length: 13 residues. V shed 4 bases and J 5 bases; nucleotides not matched to a gene: 1. The CDR3 is CASSSGLAETQYF. CDR3 in DNA: TGTGCCAGCAGCTCGGGACTAGCGGAGACCCAGTACTTC. Looking up the rest from reference TRBV11-2 and TRBJ2-5 gives the full variable domain: EAGVAQSPRYKIIEKRQSVAFWCNPISGHATLYWYQQILGQGPKLLIQFQNNGVVDDSQLPKDRFSAERLKGVDSTLKIQPAKLEDSAVYLCASSSGLAETQYFGPGTRLLVL.

The V gene is TRBV5-4, the J gene TRBJ1-2, with D possibly being TRBD1 (5 bases). The CDR3 extends over 15 amino acids. With 4 bases removed from V and 1 base from J, the gap between germline ends came to 14 bases. The germline CDR1 and CDR2 sequences are SGHNT and YYREEE (reference sequence). CDR3 coding DNA: TGTGCCAGCAGCCATGGGGGGAACCTTAACTATGGCTACACCTTC. Amino acid sequence: CASSHGGNLNYGYTF.

The J gene is TRBJ1-1, the V gene TRBV4-2; the match to TRBD1 covers 9 bases. CDR1 is LGHNA, CDR2 YNFKEQ, per germline. The length of the CDR3 is 15 residues. Germline trimming cut 4 bases from V and 1 base from J; bases unmatched to any gene: 4. CDR3 residues: CASSLAGQGNTEAFF. CDR3 bases: TGTGCCAGCAGCCTCGCGGGACAGGGGAACACTGAAGCTTTCTTT.

The chain recombines TRBV5-1 with TRBJ2-7; 10 nucleotides line up with TRBD2. Per the germline V gene, CDR1 is SGHRS and CDR2 is YFSETQ. CDR3 size: 15 residues. The J segment lost 3 bases and the V segment lost 1 base, leaving 4 bases of the junction unmatched. The CDR3: CASSLMASGSYEQYF. The CDR3 region has the DNA TGCGCCAGCAGCTTGATGGCTAGCGGGAGCTACGAGCAGTACTTC.

The chain recombines TRBV18 with TRBJ1-1, with TRBD1 matching over 9 bases. This CDR3 contains 19 residues. The V gene's germline CDR1 is KGHSH and CDR2 LQKENI. Trimming took 5 bases from V and 1 from J; bases not matched to a gene: 17. CDR3 amino acids: CASSIVPGQGLGTNTEAFF. CDR3 in DNA: TGTGCCAGCTCAATAGTCCCGGGACAGGGATTGGGGACGAACACTGAAGCTTTCTTT.

V gene TRBV19 combines with J gene TRBJ1-2; D possibly corresponds to TRBD1 (5 bases). V lost 7 bases, J lost 7 bases, and 22 bases lay in between. This CDR3 comprises 15 residues. Germline-derived CDR1 and CDR2 are LNHDA and SQIVND (reference sequence). The CDR3 nucleotides read TGTGCCAGTAACCATCCACCAGGGCTTATGAGTGGCTACACCTTC. Protein product: CASNHPPGLMSGYTF.

The rearrangement uses TRBV20-1 and TRBJ2-7; maybe TRBD1 (6 bases). The CDR3 is made up of 11 amino acids. The germline CDR1 and CDR2 sequences are DFQATT and SNEGSKA (reference sequence). Between the trimmed V and J ends, which lost 6 bases and 5 bases, there was a span of 11 bases. The CDR3 spells CSAQQGNEQYV. In nucleotides, the CDR3 is TGCAGTGCACAACAGGGCAACGAGCAGTACGTC.

The chain links TRBV5-1 to TRBJ2-5, with a tentative D call TRBD2 (5 bases). Germline values: CDR1 SGHRS, CDR2 YFSETQ. The CDR3 spans 14 residues. V was trimmed by 4 bases and J by 3 bases, leaving 13 bases between them. CDR3 bases: TGCGCCAGCAGCCCCCTCCTCGGGGAAGAGACCCAGTACTTC. Its protein is CASSPLLGEETQYF.

The rearrangement uses TRBV19 and TRBJ2-7, with TRBD1 matching 10 bases. The V segment lost 5 bases and the J segment 2 bases; nucleotides outside the gene matches: 9. The CDR3 is made up of 16 amino acids. Germline V CDR1 and CDR2: LNHDA, SQIVND (reference sequence). CDR3 nucleotides: TGTGCCAGTAGTCTCCTGCCGGGACAGGGGACCTACGAGCAGTACTTC. Protein sequence: CASSLLPGQGTYEQYF.

The chain has TRBV12-3 or TRBV12-4 and TRBJ2-7; the D gene is possibly TRBD1 (5 bases). The CDR3 has 12 amino acids. The V end was cut by 5 bases, the J end by 7 bases, with 12 bases between. Here the CDR3 reads CASSNRLREQYF. In DNA, the CDR3 is TGTGCCAGCAGTAACAGGCTCCGGGAGCAGTACTTC.

This chain joins TRBV5-1 and TRBJ2-1; 8 bases are shared with TRBD2. The CDR3 is 15 amino acids. V gave up 4 bases and J gave up 0 bases; unmatched junction bases: 3. Germline V lookup: CDR1 SGHRS, CDR2 YFSETQ. The CDR3 region is CASSLGTSSYNEQFF. Written as DNA, the CDR3 is TGCGCCAGCAGCCTAGGGACTAGCTCCTACAATGAGCAGTTCTTC.

The J gene is TRBJ2-1, the V gene TRBV2, with 13 bases identical to TRBD2. Germline loops: CDR1 SNHLY, CDR2 FYNNEI. The CDR3 spans 18 residues. V lost 3 bases to trimming and J lost 1 base; unmatched junction nucleotides: 6. In nucleotides, the CDR3 is TGTGCCAGCAGTGACCCCGGGACTAGCGGGAATTCCTACAATGAGCAGTTCTTC. Translating gives CASSDPGTSGNSYNEQFF. Looking up the rest from reference TRBV2 and TRBJ2-1 gives the full variable domain: EPEVTQTPSHQVTQMGQEVILRCVPISNHLYFYWYRQILGQKVEFLVSFYNNEISEKSEIFDDQFSVERPDGSNFTLKIRSTKLEDSAMYFCASSDPGTSGNSYNEQFFGPGTRLTVL.

The chain has TRBV11-2 and TRBJ2-1, with D possibly matching TRBD2 (6 bases). The germline V and J ends were trimmed by 6 bases and 4 bases, with 22 bases remaining between them. The length of the CDR3 is 17 residues. The germline CDR1 and CDR2 sequences are SGHAT and FQNNGV. CDR3 DNA sequence: TGTGCCAGCAGACCCGGAACCGGGGGTCGGTTTTACAATGAGCAGTTCTTC. Protein: CASRPGTGGRFYNEQFF. Together with reference TRBV11-2 and TRBJ2-1, the CDR3 gives the full variable domain: EAGVAQSPRYKIIEKRQSVAFWCNPISGHATLYWYQQILGQGPKLLIQFQNNGVVDDSQLPKDRFSAERLKGVDSTLKIQPAKLEDSAVYLCASRPGTGGRFYNEQFFGPGTRLTVL.

The chain has TRBV7-8 and TRBJ2-3; a possible D gene is TRBD2 (5 bases). The CDR3 is 19 residues long. V was trimmed by 2 bases and J by 2 bases, leaving 23 bases between them. Looked up from germline, CDR1 is SGHVS and CDR2 is FQNEAQ. CDR3 region: CASSLTRVVLRANTDTQYF. CDR3 sequence (DNA): TGTGCCAGCAGCTTAACAAGGGTGGTGTTGCGGGCTAACACAGATACGCAGTATTTT.

CDR3 nucleotide sequence: TGTGCCAGCTCCAACGTGGACAGACCTTTAAACTATGGCTACACCTTC. Its translation is CASSNVDRPLNYGYTF. This chain uses TRBV19 with TRBJ1-2, with a possible D match to TRBD1 (6 bases). The ends were cut back, 9 bases at V and 2 bases at J, with 22 bases in the middle. CDR3 length: 16 amino acids. Germline assignment: CDR1 LNHDA and CDR2 SQIVND (reference sequence).

The CDR3: CASSPTTGSEQFF. CDR3 DNA sequence: TGTGCCAGCTCACCAACGACAGGGAGTGAGCAGTTCTTC. The gene calls are TRBV18 and TRBJ2-1, with 7 positions matching TRBD1. The V gene end was trimmed by 2 bases and the J gene end by 9 bases; junction bases not matched to a gene: 4. From germline, CDR1 is KGHSH and CDR2 LQKENI. This CDR3 contains 13 residues.

J is TRBJ2-4 and V is TRBV25-1, with TRBD2 matching over 7 bases. Per the germline V gene, CDR1 is MGHDK and CDR2 is SYGVNS. V trimming: 5 bases; J trimming: 4 bases; junction bases outside the gene matches: 8. The CDR3 is made up of 15 amino acids. The CDR3 DNA reads as TGTGCCAGCAGTCCCACGACTAGCCAGAAAAACATTCAGTACTTC. Translation: CASSPTTSQKNIQYF.

The chain uses TRBV10-3 and TRBJ2-7, with D unclear. The V gene's germline CDR1 is ENHRY and CDR2 SYGVKD. V shed 6 bases and J shed 0 bases, with 12 bases lying between them. This CDR3 has 14 amino acids. The CDR3 sequence: CAIRPIQSSYEQYV. CDR3 in DNA: TGTGCCATCAGACCTATACAGAGCTCCTACGAGCAGTACGTC.

The chain carries TRBV19 and TRBJ1-1, with D perhaps matching TRBD1 (6 bases). Germline-derived CDR1 and CDR2 are LNHDA and SQIVND (reference sequence). The V end lost 2 bases, the J end lost 5 bases, and 12 bases lay between the germline ends. This CDR3 has 14 residues. CDR3: CASSISGGGTEAFF. Here the CDR3 DNA reads TGTGCCAGTAGTATATCTGGGGGCGGGACTGAAGCTTTCTTT.

The CDR3 DNA reads TGTGCCAGCAGCCAAGCGGCGGGGCCCGAGAATGAGCAGTTCTTC. Translating gives CASSQAAGPENEQFF. The chain uses TRBV9 and TRBJ2-1, with D possibly being TRBD2 (6 bases). CDR1 is SGDLS, CDR2 YYNGEE, per germline. Trimming shortened V by 4 bases and J by 7 bases, and 18 bases separated the two germline ends. The CDR3 has 15 residues.